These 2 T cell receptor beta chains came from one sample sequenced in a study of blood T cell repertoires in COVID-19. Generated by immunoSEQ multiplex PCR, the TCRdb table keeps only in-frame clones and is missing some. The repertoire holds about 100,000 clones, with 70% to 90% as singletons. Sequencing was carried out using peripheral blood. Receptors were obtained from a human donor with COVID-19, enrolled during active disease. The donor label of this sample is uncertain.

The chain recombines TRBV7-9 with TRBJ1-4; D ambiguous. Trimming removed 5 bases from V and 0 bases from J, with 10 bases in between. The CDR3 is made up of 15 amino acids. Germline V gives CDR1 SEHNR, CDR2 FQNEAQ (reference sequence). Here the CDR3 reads CASSPRRATNEKLFF. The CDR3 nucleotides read TGTGCCAGCAGCCCTAGGAGAGCAACTAATGAAAAACTGTTTTTT. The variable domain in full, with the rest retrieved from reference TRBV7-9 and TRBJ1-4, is DTGVSQNPRHKITKRGQNVTFRCDPISEHNRLYWYRQTLGQGPEFLTYFQNEAQLEKSRLLSDRFSAERPKGSFSTLEIQRTEQGDSAMYLCASSPRRATNEKLFFGSGTQLSVL.

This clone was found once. CDR3 in amino acids: CASSELPTTGRRGYTF. The CDR3, as DNA: TGTGCCAGCAGTGAACTACCCACGACAGGACGTAGAGGCTACACCTTC. This chain connects TRBV6-1 to TRBJ1-2, with D possibly matching TRBD1 (6 bases). The CDR3 totals 16 residues. Germline V gene data show CDR1 as MNHNS and CDR2 as SASEGT. Trimming shortened V by 2 bases and J by 8 bases, and 21 bases separated the two germline ends.